This T cell receptor (beta chain) was captured by sequencing in a study of PD-1 blockade in classical Hodgkin lymphoma. A remark on this clone: Antigen specificity is unknown.

Time point noted: cycle 4 day 1 (C4D1), after less than seven weeks of nivolumab. Each patient's relapse followed autologous stem cell transplantation, and brentuximab vedotin exposure varied. Each best response was a complete response, a partial response or progressive disease. Data came from immunoSEQ multiplex PCR; TCRdb stores just in-frame clones and leaves some out. The sample lists about 46,000 clones, around 74% seen once, with 12% in the top ten. Study-level findings and limits: Patients newly diagnosed and complete responders had comparable baseline diversity.

The germline CDR1 and CDR2 sequences are SEHNR and FQNEAQ (reference sequence). Trimming stripped 4 bases from V and 4 bases from J, with 14 bases between. The CDR3 has 15 amino acids. V gene TRBV7-9 combines with J gene TRBJ2-1; weak D call: TRBD1 (6 bases). This TCR was sampled from a human donor with classical Hodgkin lymphoma. The sample here was peripheral blood mononuclear cells (PBMCs), taken before the fourth cycle of nivolumab. The CDR3: CASSSRTAIYNEQFF. The CDR3 bases are TGTGCCAGCAGCTCTCGGACAGCCATTTACAATGAGCAGTTCTTC.